This T cell receptor (beta chain) was identified during a study of blood T cell repertoires in COVID-19. Study-wide background: Sources were T cells, B-cell-depleted T cells, or PBMCs; the material itself was cDNA or gDNA.

Trimming took 1 base from V and 9 from J; bases not matched to a gene: 5. The CDR3 extends over 14 amino acids. Germline values: CDR1 SEHNR, CDR2 FQNEAQ (reference sequence). Original methodology: Nucleated cell number was recorded as an estimate derived from reference gene primer amplification. Assay used: immunoSEQ multiplex PCR; TCRdb lists only in-frame clones, some missing. For V, J and clone size, that table is used; D and trimming come from the DNA. Here the sample spans about 360,000 clones, 75% to 90% being singletons. Material: peripheral blood. The chain uses TRBV7-9 and TRBJ2-5; the match to TRBD2 covers 10 bases. The sequence derives from a woman aged 55 to 70 with COVID-19, enrolled during active disease. The CDR3 region is CASSLDLSGGAQYF. In DNA, the CDR3 is TGTGCCAGCAGCTTAGATCTCAGCGGGGGGGCCCAGTACTTC.